The 18 T cell receptor beta chains presented below share a single source sample, sequenced in a study of blood T cells in healthy people across ages (dated by TCRdb to about 2015). Library preparation employed 5' RACE. TCRdb names Illumina HiSeq 2500 as the instrument used. A second PCR of about 7 to 12 cycles was run with a J-beta primer mix and a sample-barcoded 5' primer. TCRdb reanalyzed the raw reads on its own, using fastp at Q25 for trimming and MiXCR for clone calling, and kept in-frame beta chains. Every distinct CDR3 protein forms one entry, paired with its most common genes and DNA. In all, the sample holds more than 800,000 distinct CDR3 sequences, and 40% to 45% of those were seen once. In total, the top ten clones hold over 15% of the sample. Specimen: blood. These receptors originate from a woman aged 55 to 70 in good health.

This CDR3 reads CSARRWAEPLHF. CDR3 DNA sequence: TGCAGTGCTAGACGGTGGGCGGAACCCCTCCACTTT. The chain links TRBV20-1 to TRBJ1-6; D is uncertain. The ends were cut back, 2 bases at V and 12 bases at J, with 11 bases in the middle. The germline gives CDR1 DFQATT, CDR2 SNEGSKA (reference sequence). The CDR3 sequence is 12 residues long.

This sequence joins TRBV7-9 and TRBJ2-4; D is undetermined. The CDR3 loop spans 18 amino acids. Germline V CDR1 and CDR2: SEHNR, FQNEAQ (reference sequence). V lost 3 bases to trimming and J lost 0 bases, with 18 bases between them. Written as DNA, the CDR3 is TGTGCCAGCAGCTTCGTGACTCTCCCCGGAGTAGCCAAAAACATTCAGTACTTC. Protein: CASSFVTLPGVAKNIQYF. The variable domain in full, with the rest retrieved from reference TRBV7-9 and TRBJ2-4, is DTGVSQNPRHKITKRGQNVTFRCDPISEHNRLYWYRQTLGQGPEFLTYFQNEAQLEKSRLLSDRFSAERPKGSFSTLEIQRTEQGDSAMYLCASSFVTLPGVAKNIQYFGAGTRLSVL.

The chain uses TRBV3-1 and TRBJ2-4, with 7 bases lining up with TRBD1. V was clipped by 6 bases and J by 1 base; unmatched bases: 9. This CDR3 comprises 16 residues. Germline CDR1 and CDR2: LGHDT and YNNKEL (reference sequence). DNA for the CDR3: TGTGCCAGCAGTCGGCCGAGACAGGGTGCCAAAAACATTCAGTACTTC. This codes for CASSRPRQGAKNIQYF.

This chain joins TRBV5-1 and TRBJ2-5; D unresolved. CDR3 length equals 14 residues. V was pared by 4 bases and J by 0 bases, with 10 bases between. The germline CDR1 and CDR2 sequences are SGHRS and YFSETQ. CDR3 in amino acids: CASSATQNQETQYF. The CDR3 DNA is TGCGCCAGCAGCGCTACACAGAACCAAGAGACCCAGTACTTC.

V is TRBV5-1 and J is TRBJ2-2, with 12 bases aligning to TRBD2. The V segment lost 7 bases and the J segment 0 bases; nucleotides outside the gene matches: 7. The V gene's germline CDR1 is SGHRS and CDR2 YFSETQ. The CDR3 sequence is 17 residues long. CDR3 residues: CASGRRTSGTNTGELFF. The DNA for the CDR3 is TGCGCCAGCGGCCGTCGGACTAGCGGGACGAACACCGGGGAGCTGTTTTTT.

The chain combines TRBV27 with TRBJ1-2, with TRBD1 identical over 7 bases. V gave up 6 bases and J gave up 4 bases; unmatched junction bases: 14. The CDR3 sequence is 16 residues long. Germline lookup yields CDR1 MNHEY and CDR2 SMNVEV (reference sequence). CDR3 in amino acids: CASSRSNWDSPYGYTF. DNA of the CDR3: TGTGCCAGCAGCCGATCAAACTGGGACAGTCCCTATGGCTACACCTTC.

This sequence joins TRBV6-2 or TRBV6-3 and TRBJ2-7; 7 bases agree with TRBD1. After removal of 7 bases from V and 1 base from J, the junction contained 16 bases not matched to a gene. Per germline, CDR1 MNHEY and CDR2 SVGEGT. This CDR3 contains 17 residues. Here the CDR3 reads CASTDILWTGKSYEQYF. CDR3 nucleotides: TGTGCCAGCACCGATATTCTGTGGACAGGTAAATCCTACGAGCAGTACTTC.

The rearrangement joins TRBV20-1 to TRBJ2-5; 8 nucleotides agree with TRBD1. Germline assignment: CDR1 DFQATT and CDR2 SNEGSKA (reference sequence). This CDR3 contains 13 residues. V dropped 6 bases and J dropped 5; count of bases not matched to a gene: 8. The CDR3 DNA reads TGCAGTGCCTTAGACAGGGGCGAGGAGACCCAGTACTTC. Translated: CSALDRGEETQYF.

The gene calls are TRBV3-1 and TRBJ2-1; 9 bases agree with TRBD2. This CDR3 is 15 amino acids long. Germline V lookup: CDR1 LGHDT, CDR2 YNNKEL (reference sequence). After removal of 5 bases from V and 5 bases from J, the junction contained 7 bases not matched to a gene. The CDR3 is CASSEVTSGHNEQFF. DNA of the CDR3: TGTGCCAGCAGCGAAGTGACTAGCGGTCACAATGAGCAGTTCTTC.

V usage is TRBV28 and J usage is TRBJ2-1; D is possibly TRBD2 (6 bases). The CDR3 consists of 14 residues. The V gene's germline CDR1 is MDHEN and CDR2 SYDVKM. The germline V and J ends were trimmed by 9 bases and 4 bases, with 16 bases remaining between them. Here the CDR3 reads CASLGSGTYNEQFF. In DNA, the CDR3 is TGTGCCAGTTTGGGTAGCGGAACTTACAATGAGCAGTTCTTC.

The chain links TRBV7-8 to TRBJ1-4; D might be TRBD1 (5 bases). Trimming took off 2 bases at V and 2 bases at J, with 12 bases between the two ends. CDR3 size: 16 residues. CDR1 is SGHVS and CDR2 is FQNEAQ in the germline V gene. The CDR3 region has the DNA TGTGCCAGCAGCTTATTGGGGGACGCCACTAATGAAAAACTGTTTTTT. Amino acid sequence: CASSLLGDATNEKLFF.

V gene TRBV27 combines with J gene TRBJ2-3, with D perhaps given as TRBD1 or TRBD2 (5 bases each). Germline CDR1 reads MNHEY; CDR2 reads SMNVEV (reference sequence). Trimming took off 10 bases at V and 2 bases at J, with 19 bases between the two ends. The CDR3 extends over 15 amino acids. This CDR3 reads CATTNEGRNTDTQYF. The CDR3 DNA reads as TGTGCCACCACCAACGAGGGACGGAACACAGATACGCAGTATTTT.

This sequence joins TRBV10-3 and TRBJ1-1; unclear D gene. The germline gives CDR1 ENHRY, CDR2 SYGVKD. The length of the CDR3 is 13 residues. V gave up 6 bases and J gave up 1 base, with 9 bases separating them. In DNA, the CDR3 is TGTGCCATCAGGAAGACAACGAACACTGAAGCTTTCTTT. It specifies CAIRKTTNTEAFF.

This clonotype was seen a few times. The gene calls are TRBV2 and TRBJ2-5; D uncertain. Trimming shortened V by 7 bases and J by 0 bases, and 3 bases separated the two germline ends. CDR3 size: 11 residues. CDR1 is SNHLY, CDR2 FYNNEI, per germline. CDR3: CASTDQETQYF. As DNA, the CDR3 is TGTGCCAGCACTGACCAAGAGACCCAGTACTTC.

The count of this clonotype is one. This rearrangement joins TRBV7-2 to TRBJ1-6; D is undetermined. V was trimmed by 4 bases and J by 7 bases, leaving 11 bases between them. The CDR3 is made up of 14 amino acids. Germline values: CDR1 SGHTA, CDR2 FQGNSA. This CDR3 reads CASSSAAGNSPLHF. Written as DNA, the CDR3 is TGTGCCAGCAGCTCCGCCGCCGGGAATTCACCCCTCCACTTT.

This chain connects TRBV2 to TRBJ2-1; 14 bases are shared with TRBD2. V lost 5 bases, J lost 9 bases, and 6 bases stayed unmatched. This CDR3 has 15 amino acids. The germline V gene has CDR1 SNHLY and CDR2 FYNNEI. CDR3 nucleotide sequence: TGTGCCAGCAGTCGCCGGACTAGCGGGAGGACTGAGCAGTTCTTC. Translation gives CASSRRTSGRTEQFF.

V is TRBV6-2 or TRBV6-3 and J is TRBJ2-1, with a possible D match to TRBD2 (6 bases). Trimming stripped 5 bases from V and 4 bases from J, with 15 bases between. Germline loops: CDR1 MNHEY, CDR2 SVGEGT. This CDR3 region has 15 residues. CDR3 bases: TGTGCCAGCAGTGGGGGGTCTTCTAAATACAATGAGCAGTTCTTC. This gives the protein CASSGGSSKYNEQFF.

This clonotype was counted only a few times. The rearrangement uses TRBV7-3 and TRBJ2-3, with 9 bases identical to TRBD1. The CDR3 runs to 16 residues. V lost 1 base and J lost 1; bases outside the gene matches: 3. Per the germline V gene, CDR1 is SGHTA and CDR2 is FQGTGA. The CDR3 loop is CASSLRQGVGTDTQYF. CDR3 coding DNA: TGTGCCAGCAGCTTAAGACAGGGGGTTGGCACAGATACGCAGTATTTT. The whole variable domain, filled in from reference TRBV7-3 and TRBJ2-3, reads GAGVSQTPSNKVTEKGKYVELRCDPISGHTALYWYRQSLGQGPEFLIYFQGTGAADDSGLPNDRFFAVRPEGSVSTLKIQRTERGDSAVYLCASSLRQGVGTDTQYFGPGTRLTVL.